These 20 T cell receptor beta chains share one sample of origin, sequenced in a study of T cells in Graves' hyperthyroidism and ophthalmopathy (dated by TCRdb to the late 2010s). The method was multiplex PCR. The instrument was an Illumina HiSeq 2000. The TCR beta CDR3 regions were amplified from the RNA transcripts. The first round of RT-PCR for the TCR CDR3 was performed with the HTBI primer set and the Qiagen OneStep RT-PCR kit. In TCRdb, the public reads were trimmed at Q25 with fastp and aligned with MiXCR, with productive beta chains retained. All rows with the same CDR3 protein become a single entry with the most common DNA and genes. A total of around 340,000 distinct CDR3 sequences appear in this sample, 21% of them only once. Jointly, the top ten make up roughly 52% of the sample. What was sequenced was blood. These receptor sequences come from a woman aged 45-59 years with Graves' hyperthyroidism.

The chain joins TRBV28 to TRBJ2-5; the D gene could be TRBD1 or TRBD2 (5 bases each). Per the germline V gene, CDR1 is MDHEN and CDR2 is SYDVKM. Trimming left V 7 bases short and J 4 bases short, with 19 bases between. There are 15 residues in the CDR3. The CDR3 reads CASNPRGGRTETQYF. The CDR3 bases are TGTGCCAGCAACCCGAGGGGCGGGCGAACAGAGACCCAGTACTTC.

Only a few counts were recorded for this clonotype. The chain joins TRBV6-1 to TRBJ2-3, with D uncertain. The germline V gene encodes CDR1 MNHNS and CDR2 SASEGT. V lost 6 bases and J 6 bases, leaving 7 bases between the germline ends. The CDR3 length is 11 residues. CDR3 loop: CASRTSDTQYF. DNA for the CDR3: TGTGCCAGCAGAACCTCGGATACGCAGTATTTT.

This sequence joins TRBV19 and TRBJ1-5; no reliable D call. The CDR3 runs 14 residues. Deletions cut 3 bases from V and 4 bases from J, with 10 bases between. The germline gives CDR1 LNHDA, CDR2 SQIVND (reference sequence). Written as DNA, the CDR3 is TGTGCCAGTAGTATCGGGCAGCGAAATCAGCCCCAGCATTTT. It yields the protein CASSIGQRNQPQHF.

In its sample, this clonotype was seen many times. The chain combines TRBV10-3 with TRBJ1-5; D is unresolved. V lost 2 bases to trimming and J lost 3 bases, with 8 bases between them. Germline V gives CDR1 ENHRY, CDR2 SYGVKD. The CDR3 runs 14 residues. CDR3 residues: CAISESGNNQPQHF. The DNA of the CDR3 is TGTGCCATCAGTGAGAGTGGCAACAATCAGCCCCAGCATTTT.

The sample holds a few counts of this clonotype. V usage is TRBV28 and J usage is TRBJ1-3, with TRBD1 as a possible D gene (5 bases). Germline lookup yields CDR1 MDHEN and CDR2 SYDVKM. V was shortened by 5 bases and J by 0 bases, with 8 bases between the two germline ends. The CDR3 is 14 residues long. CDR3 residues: CASSMDISGNTIYF. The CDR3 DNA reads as TGTGCCAGCAGTATGGACATCTCTGGAAACACCATATATTTT.

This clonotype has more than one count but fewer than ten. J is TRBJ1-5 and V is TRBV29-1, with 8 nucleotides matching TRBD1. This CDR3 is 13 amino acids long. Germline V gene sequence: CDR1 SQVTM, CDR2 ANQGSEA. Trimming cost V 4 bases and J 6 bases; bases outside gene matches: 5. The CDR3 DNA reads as TGCAGCGTTGGGACAGGGTGGAGTCAGCCCCAGCATTTT. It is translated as CSVGTGWSQPQHF.

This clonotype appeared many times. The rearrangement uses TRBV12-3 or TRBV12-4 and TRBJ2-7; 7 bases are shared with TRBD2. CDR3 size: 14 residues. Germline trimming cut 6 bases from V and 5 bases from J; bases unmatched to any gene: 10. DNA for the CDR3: TGTGCCAGCAGGCGGGACTACACCCCTGACGAGCAGTACTTC. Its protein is CASRRDYTPDEQYF.

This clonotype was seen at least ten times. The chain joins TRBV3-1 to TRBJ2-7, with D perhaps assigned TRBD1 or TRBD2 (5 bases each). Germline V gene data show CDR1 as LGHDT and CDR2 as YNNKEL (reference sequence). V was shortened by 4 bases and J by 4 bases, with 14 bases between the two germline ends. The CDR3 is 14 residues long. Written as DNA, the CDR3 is TGTGCCAGCAGCCGGGCCGGGACCAATTACGAGCAGTACTTC. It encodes CASSRAGTNYEQYF.

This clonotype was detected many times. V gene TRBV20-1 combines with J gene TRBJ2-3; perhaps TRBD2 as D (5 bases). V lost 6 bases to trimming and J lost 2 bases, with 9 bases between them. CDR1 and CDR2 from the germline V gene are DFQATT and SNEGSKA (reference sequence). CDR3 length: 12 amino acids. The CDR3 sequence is CSADRDTDTQYF. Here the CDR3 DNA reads TGCAGTGCGGACCGGGACACAGATACGCAGTATTTT.

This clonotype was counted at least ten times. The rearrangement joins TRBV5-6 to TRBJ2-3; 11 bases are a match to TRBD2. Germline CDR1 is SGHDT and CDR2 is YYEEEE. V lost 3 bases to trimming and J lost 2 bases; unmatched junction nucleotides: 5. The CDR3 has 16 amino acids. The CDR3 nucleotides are TGTGCCAGCAGCTCGAGACTAGCGGGGATCACAGATACGCAGTATTTT. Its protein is CASSSRLAGITDTQYF.

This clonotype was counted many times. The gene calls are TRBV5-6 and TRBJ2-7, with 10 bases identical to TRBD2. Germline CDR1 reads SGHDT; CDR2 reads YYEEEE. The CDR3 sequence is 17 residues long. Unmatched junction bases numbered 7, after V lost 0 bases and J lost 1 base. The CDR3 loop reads CASSLAGVAGGSYEQYF. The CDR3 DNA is TGTGCCAGCAGCTTGGCCGGGGTAGCGGGAGGTTCCTACGAGCAGTACTTC. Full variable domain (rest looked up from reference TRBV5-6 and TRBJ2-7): DAGVTQSPTHLIKTRGQQVTLRCSPKSGHDTVSWYQQALGQGPQFIFQYYEEEERQRGNFPDRFSGHQFPNYSSELNVNALLLGDSALYLCASSLAGVAGGSYEQYFGPGTRLTVT.

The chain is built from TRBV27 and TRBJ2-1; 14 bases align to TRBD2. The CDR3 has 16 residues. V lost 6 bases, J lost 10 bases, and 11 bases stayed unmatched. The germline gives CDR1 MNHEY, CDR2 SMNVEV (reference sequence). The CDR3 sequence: CASRKPGLAGVLEQFF. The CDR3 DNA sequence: TGTGCCAGCAGGAAACCGGGACTAGCGGGAGTATTGGAGCAGTTCTTC.

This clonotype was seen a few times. The CDR3 DNA follows: TGCGCCAGCAGTGAGTTCAAAAACTATGGCTACACCTTC. It is translated as CASSEFKNYGYTF. The chain is built from TRBV10-1 and TRBJ1-2; D gene ambiguous. Trimming pared 1 base from V and 2 bases from J, leaving 5 bases between. The CDR3 has 13 residues. Germline-derived CDR1 and CDR2 are WNHNN and SYGVQD (reference sequence).

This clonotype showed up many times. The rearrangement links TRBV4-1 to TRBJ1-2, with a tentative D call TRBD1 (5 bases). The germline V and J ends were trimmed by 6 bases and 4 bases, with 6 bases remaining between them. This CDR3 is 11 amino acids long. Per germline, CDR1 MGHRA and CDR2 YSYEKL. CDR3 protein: CASSGGYGYTF. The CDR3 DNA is TGCGCCAGCAGTGGGGGCTATGGCTACACCTTC.

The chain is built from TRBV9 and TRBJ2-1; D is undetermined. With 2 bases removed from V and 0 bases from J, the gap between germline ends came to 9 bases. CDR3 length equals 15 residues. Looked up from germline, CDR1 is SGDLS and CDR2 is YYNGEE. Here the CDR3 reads CASSVISNSYNEQFF. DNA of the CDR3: TGTGCCAGCAGCGTTATTAGCAACTCCTACAATGAGCAGTTCTTC.

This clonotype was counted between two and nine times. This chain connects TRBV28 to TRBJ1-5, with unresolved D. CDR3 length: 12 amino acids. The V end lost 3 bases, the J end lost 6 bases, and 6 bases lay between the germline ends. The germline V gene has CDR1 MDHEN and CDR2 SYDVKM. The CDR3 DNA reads TGTGCCAGCAGTTTGGTTGGTCAGCCCCAGCATTTT. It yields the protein CASSLVGQPQHF.

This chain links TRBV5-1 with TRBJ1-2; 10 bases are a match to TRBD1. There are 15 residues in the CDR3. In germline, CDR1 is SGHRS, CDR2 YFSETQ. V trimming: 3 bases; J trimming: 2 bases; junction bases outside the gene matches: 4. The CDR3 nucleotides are TGCGCCAGCAGCTCCTGGGACAGGGGAAACTATGGCTACACCTTC. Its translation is CASSSWDRGNYGYTF.

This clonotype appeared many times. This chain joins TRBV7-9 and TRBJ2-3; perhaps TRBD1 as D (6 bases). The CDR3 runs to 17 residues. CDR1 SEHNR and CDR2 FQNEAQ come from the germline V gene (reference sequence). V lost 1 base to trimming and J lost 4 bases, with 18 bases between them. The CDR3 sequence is CASSLGTGTEGADTQYF. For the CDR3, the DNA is TGTGCCAGCAGCTTAGGCACCGGGACCGAGGGGGCAGATACGCAGTATTTT.

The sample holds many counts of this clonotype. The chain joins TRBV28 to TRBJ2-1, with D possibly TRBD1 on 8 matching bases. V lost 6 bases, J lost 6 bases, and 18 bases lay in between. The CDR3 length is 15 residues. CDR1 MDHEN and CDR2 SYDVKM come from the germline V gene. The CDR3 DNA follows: TGTGCCAGCAGACCCGGACAGGGAGGGTCCAATGAGCAGTTCTTC. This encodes CASRPGQGGSNEQFF. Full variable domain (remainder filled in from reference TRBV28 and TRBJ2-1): DVKVTQSSRYLVKRTGEKVFLECVQDMDHENMFWYRQDPGLGLRLIYFSYDVKMKEKGDIPEGYSVSREKKERFSLILESASTNQTSMYLCASRPGQGGSNEQFFGPGTRLTVL.

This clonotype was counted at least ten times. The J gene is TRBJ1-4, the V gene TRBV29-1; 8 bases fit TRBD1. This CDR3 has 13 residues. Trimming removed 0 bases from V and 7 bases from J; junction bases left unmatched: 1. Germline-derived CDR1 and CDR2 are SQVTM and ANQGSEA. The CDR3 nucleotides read TGCAGCGTTGAAGAGGGGACAGGTGAAAAACTGTTTTTT. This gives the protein CSVEEGTGEKLFF.